This section outlines one TCR beta chain sequence together with its context. Germline CDR1 and CDR2: SSHAT and FNYEAQ (reference sequence). Trimming cost V 5 bases and J 0 bases, with 8 bases left between them. CDR3 length: 13 residues. This sample stems from a study of blood T cell repertoires in COVID-19. Authors' processing steps: Estimates of nucleated cell counts were drawn from the amplification of reference gene primers. This table comes from immunoSEQ multiplex PCR, and its TCRdb copy is limited to in-frame clones, with some not included. The V and J calls and clone size are taken from that table; D and trimming were inferred from the DNA. The sample includes just under 350,000 clones, around nine tenths of them seen just once.

The chain combines TRBV7-7 with TRBJ2-7; D is uncertain. This receptor was identified in a woman aged 70-85 years with COVID-19, enrolled during active disease. The sample was peripheral blood. The CDR3 coding sequence is TGTGCCAGCAGCCCGAGTAACTCCTACGAGCAGTACTTC. Amino acids: CASSPSNSYEQYF. The variable domain in full, completed from reference TRBV7-7 and TRBJ2-7, reads GAGVSQSPRYKVTKRGQDVTLRCDPISSHATLYWYQQALGQGPEFLTYFNYEAQPDKSGLPSDRFSAERPEGSISTLTIQRTEQRDSAMYRCASSPSNSYEQYFGPGTRLTVT.